This T cell receptor (beta chain) was captured in a study of neurological immune-mediated disorders. Over 200 million TCR-beta sequences from 15-18 subjects came from every sequencing run. Each CDR3 protein is one row after TCRdb ran MiXCR on the 5' RACE reads. Of tens of thousands of distinct CDR3 sequences in the sample, about a tenth are singletons; the top ten hold around 20%. V gave up 0 bases and J gave up 3 bases, with 11 bases separating them. The CDR3 sequence is 15 residues long. Germline CDR1 reads ENHRY; CDR2 reads SYGVKD. This clonotype has ten or more counts. V and J are TRBV10-3 and TRBJ1-1; D gene ambiguous. The sequenced sample was PBMCs. The source is a woman between 40 and 55 years old with HTLV-1-associated myelopathy (HAM/TSP). CDR3 DNA sequence: TGTGCCATCAGTGAGTCTAATCCGGGTTACACTGAAGCTTTCTTT. The encoded protein is CAISESNPGYTEAFF.